The text below deals with one T cell receptor (beta chain). Its antigen is undetermined. The protocol was immunoSEQ multiplex PCR, while the TCRdb copy is restricted to in-frame clones and leaves out a portion. The sample has approximately 2,000,000 clones, around 93% seen once. This specimen belongs to a study of shared clonotypes between healthy human individuals. For the study at large: Sampling drew on donors who were a couple of women and a few men aged 18 to 49.

Study-level findings and limits: Collection of samples was limited to blood; tissue repertoires likely differ. The expectation was that sequencing depth would affect clonotype sharing among donors.

The V and J ends lost 4 bases and 3 bases respectively, with 13 bases between them. Germline V gene sequence: CDR1 KGHSY, CDR2 FQNENV. The CDR3 runs to 14 residues. CD45RO-negative, CCR7-positively selected cells formed the naive CD8 fraction, excluding terminally differentiated effector memory CD45RA+ cells. The J gene is TRBJ2-7, the V gene TRBV16; D is unresolved. Sequencing was carried out using naive CD8+ T cells from PBMCs. The sequence came from a man aged 18 to 35 in good health. Some clones in this sample may be carry-over from other donors' samples. The CDR3 region has the DNA TGTGCCAGCAGCCGCCCGGGCTCCGGCTACGAGCAGTACTTC. Protein product: CASSRPGSGYEQYF.